This TCR beta chain appears in the sequencing data of a study of shared clonotypes between healthy human individuals. Note on this clone: Its antigen is unknown.

Study-wide findings and caveats: Four donors had around 5% of their naive CD4 clonotypes in common. Generation probabilities were higher for clonotypes shared across all four sorted-subset donors than for unshared ones.

Per germline, CDR1 SEHNR and CDR2 FQNEAQ (reference sequence). There are 10 residues in the CDR3. The method was immunoSEQ multiplex PCR; TCRdb's version includes in-frame clones alone and lacks a portion of them. The data show 2,500,000 or so clones, more than 85% seen once. This chain uses TRBV7-9 with TRBJ2-6; D ambiguous. Source material: naive CD4+ T cells from PBMCs. Subset meaning: CD45RA+ positively selected. The receptor was derived from a man between 18 and 29 years old in good health. Some clones in this sample may be carry-over from other donors' samples. The CDR3 spells CVWGANVLTF. CDR3 sequence (DNA): TGTGTATGGGGGGCCAACGTCCTGACTTTC.